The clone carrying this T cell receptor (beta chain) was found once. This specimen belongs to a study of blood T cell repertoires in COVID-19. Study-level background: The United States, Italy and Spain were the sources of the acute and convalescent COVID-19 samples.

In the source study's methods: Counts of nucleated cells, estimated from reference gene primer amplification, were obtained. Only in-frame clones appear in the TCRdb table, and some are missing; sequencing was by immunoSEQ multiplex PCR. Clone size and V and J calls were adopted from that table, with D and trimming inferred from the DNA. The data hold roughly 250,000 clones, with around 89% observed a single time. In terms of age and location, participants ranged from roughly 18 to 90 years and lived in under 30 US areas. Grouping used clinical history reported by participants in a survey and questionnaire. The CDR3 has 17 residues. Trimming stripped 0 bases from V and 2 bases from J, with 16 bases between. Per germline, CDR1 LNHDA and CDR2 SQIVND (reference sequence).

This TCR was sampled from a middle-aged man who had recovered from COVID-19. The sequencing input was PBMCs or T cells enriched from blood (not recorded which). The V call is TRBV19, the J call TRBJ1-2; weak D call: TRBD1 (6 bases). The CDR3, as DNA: TGTGCCAGTAGTATAGACCTCGAGACAGGCCTCAACTATGGCTACACCTTC. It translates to CASSIDLETGLNYGYTF.